This T cell receptor beta chain derives from a study of blood T cell repertoires in COVID-19. Study summary: Donors in the United States, Italy and Spain gave samples during acute or convalescent COVID-19. The analysed material was cDNA or gDNA that came from T cells, B-cell-depleted T cells, or PBMCs.

This CDR3 comprises 15 residues. Germline V gives CDR1 SGHTA, CDR2 FQGTGA. Between the trimmed V and J ends, which lost 4 bases and 7 bases, there was a span of 17 bases. Original methodology: Reference gene primer amplification gave nucleated cell count estimates. TCRdb keeps only in-frame clones here, not all; method: immunoSEQ multiplex PCR. The DNA gave D and trimming, while V, J and clone size come from that table. The sample carries some 160,000 clones, more than 75% recorded once. J is TRBJ2-1 and V is TRBV7-3, with D unresolved. The sequenced sample consisted of peripheral blood. The TCR originated in a man aged 45-65 years who had recovered from COVID-19. The CDR3 DNA reads TGTGCCAGCAGCTCCCCCTACCCGGGTATGAATGAGCAGTTCTTC. Translation gives CASSSPYPGMNEQFF.